Given below is one T cell receptor (beta chain) in context. This entry belongs to a study of blood T cell repertoires in COVID-19. Repertoires were generated with immunoSEQ multiplex PCR, while TCRdb's copy carries only in-frame clones and drops some. This sample has about 61,000 clones, with roughly 90% found just once. CDR3 size: 17 residues. J gave up 0 bases and V 5 bases, and 9 bases lay outside the gene matches. Germline V lookup: CDR1 KGHSH, CDR2 LQKENI. The V gene is TRBV18, the J gene TRBJ2-7; 11 nucleotides align to TRBD2. The sample comprised peripheral blood. This clonotype was sampled from a human donor in a cohort sampled during active COVID-19. The CDR3: CASSSGTSGLSSYEQYF. As DNA, the CDR3 is TGTGCCAGCTCATCCGGGACTAGCGGTTTGAGCTCCTACGAGCAGTACTTC.